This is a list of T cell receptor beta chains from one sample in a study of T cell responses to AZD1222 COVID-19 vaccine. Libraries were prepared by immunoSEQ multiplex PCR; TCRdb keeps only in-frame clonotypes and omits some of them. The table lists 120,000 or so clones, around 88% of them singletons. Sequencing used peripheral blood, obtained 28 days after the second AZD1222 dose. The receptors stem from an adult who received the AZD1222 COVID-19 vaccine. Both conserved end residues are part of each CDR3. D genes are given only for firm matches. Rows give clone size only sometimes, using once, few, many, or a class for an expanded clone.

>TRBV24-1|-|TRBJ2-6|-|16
TGTGCCACCAGTGATGACAGTCTCTCTGGGGCCAACGTCCTGACTTTC
CATSDDSLSGANVLTF
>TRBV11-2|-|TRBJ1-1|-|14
TGTGCCAGCAGAAGTCTGCTACCCAACACTGAAGCTTTCTTT
CASRSLLPNTEAFF
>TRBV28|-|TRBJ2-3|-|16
TGTGCCAGCAGCACCTTACCCGCGGCTAGCACAGATACGCAGTATTTT
CASSTLPAASTDTQYF
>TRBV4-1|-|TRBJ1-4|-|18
TGCGCCAGCAGCCAAGGGGTTAGGGGACACGGGACTAATGAAAAACTGTTTTTT
CASSQGVRGHGTNEKLFF
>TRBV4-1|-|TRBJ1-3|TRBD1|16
TGCGCCAGCAGCCAATTCACGGGACAGCCACTAAACACCATATATTTT
CASSQFTGQPLNTIYF
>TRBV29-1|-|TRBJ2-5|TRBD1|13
TGCAGCGTCCTGGACAGGGACGGAGAGACCCAGTACTTC
CSVLDRDGETQYF
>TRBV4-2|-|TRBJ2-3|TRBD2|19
TGTGCCAGCAGCCAAGATCAACAAGGACTAGCGGGGGAGGCAGATACGCAGTATTTT
CASSQDQQGLAGEADTQYF
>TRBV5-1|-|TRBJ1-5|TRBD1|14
TGCGCCAGCAGCCCGGACAGGGGGGGTCAGCCCCAGCATTTT
CASSPDRGGQPQHF
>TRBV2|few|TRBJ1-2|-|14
TGTGCCAGCAGTGGGCAGGGAGCTAACTATGGCTACACCTTC
CASSGQGANYGYTF
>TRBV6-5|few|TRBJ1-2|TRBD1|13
TGTGCCAGCACCTTTGGCAGGGGGCATGGCTACACCTTC
CASTFGRGHGYTF
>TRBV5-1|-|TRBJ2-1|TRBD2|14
TGCGCCAGCAGCTTCAGCGGGAGCTACAATGAGCAGTTCTTC
CASSFSGSYNEQFF
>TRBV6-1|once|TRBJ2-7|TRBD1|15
TGTGCCAGCAGTGAAGGGACAGGGATGATTTACGAGCAGTACTTC
CASSEGTGMIYEQYF
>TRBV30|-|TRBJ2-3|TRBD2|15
TGTGCCTGGAGTGATTTAGCGGGGAGCACAGATACGCAGTATTTT
CAWSDLAGSTDTQYF
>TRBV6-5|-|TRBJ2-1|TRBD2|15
TGTGCCAGCACCCCCTGGAGGGAGGGGAACAATGAGCAGTTCTTC
CASTPWREGNNEQFF
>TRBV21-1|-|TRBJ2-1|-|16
TGTGCCGCAAATCCTTCGCGGCTAGCGGGCTACAATGAGCAGTTCTTC
CAANPSRLAGYNEQFF
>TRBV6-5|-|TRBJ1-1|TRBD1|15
TGTGCCAGCAGTTACTCGTGGGACAGGAACACTGAAGCTTTCTTT
CASSYSWDRNTEAFF
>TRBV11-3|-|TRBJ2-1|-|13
TGTGCCAGCAGCCCCCGGCTCTACAATGAGCAGTTCTTC
CASSPRLYNEQFF
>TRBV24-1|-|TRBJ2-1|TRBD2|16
TGTGCCACCAGTGAGTCCCCGGGACTAGCGGGAGACGAGCAGTTCTTC
CATSESPGLAGDEQFF
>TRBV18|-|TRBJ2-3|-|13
TGTGCCAGCTCCAGCCCCGGGACAGATACGCAGTATTTT
CASSSPGTDTQYF
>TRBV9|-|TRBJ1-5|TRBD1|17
TGTGCCAGCAACAATATGACAGGGGGAGGTAGCAATCAGCCCCAGCATTTT
CASNNMTGGGSNQPQHF
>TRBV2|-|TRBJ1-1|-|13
TGTGCCAGCAGTGGTAGGGTGAACACTGAAGCTTTCTTT
CASSGRVNTEAFF
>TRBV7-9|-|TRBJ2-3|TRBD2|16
TGTGCCAGCAGCTCAGGACTAGCGGGGACCACAGATACGCAGTATTTT
CASSSGLAGTTDTQYF
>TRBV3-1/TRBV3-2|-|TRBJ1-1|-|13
TGTGCCAGCAGCCAAGGGGCAGCCCCTGAAGCTTTCTTT
CASSQGAAPEAFF
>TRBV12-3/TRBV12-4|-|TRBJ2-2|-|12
TGTGCCAGCCCGACAAGCACCGGGGAGCTGTTTTTT
CASPTSTGELFF
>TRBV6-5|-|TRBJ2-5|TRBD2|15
TGTGCCAGCAGTACGGGCGGGGGGGCGTTAGAGACCCAGTACTTC
CASSTGGGALETQYF
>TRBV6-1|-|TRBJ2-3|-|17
TGTGCCAGCAGTGAGGGGACGGCGACGGGCCCGACAGATACGCAGTATTTT
CASSEGTATGPTDTQYF
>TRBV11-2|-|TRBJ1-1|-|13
TGTGCCAGCAGCTTAAGTCCGAGCACTGAAGCTTTCTTT
CASSLSPSTEAFF
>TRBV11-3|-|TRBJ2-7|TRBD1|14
TGTGCCAGCAGCTTCCAGACAGGGACCTACGAGCAGTACTTC
CASSFQTGTYEQYF
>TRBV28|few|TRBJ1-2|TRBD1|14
TGTGCCAGCACCACGCTTGGACAGGGGGATGGCTACACCTTC
CASTTLGQGDGYTF
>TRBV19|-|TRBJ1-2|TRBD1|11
TGTGCCAGCCGGACAGGGATGCGCTACACCTTC
CASRTGMRYTF
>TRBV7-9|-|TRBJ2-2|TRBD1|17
TGTGCCAGCAGGCTCTTACAGGGGGCGCAGAACACCGGGGAGCTGTTTTTT
CASRLLQGAQNTGELFF
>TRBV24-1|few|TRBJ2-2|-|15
TGTGCCACCAGTGGGGGATTGTCGAACACCGGGGAGCTGTTTTTT
CATSGGLSNTGELFF
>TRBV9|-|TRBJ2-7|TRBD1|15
TGTGCCAGCAGCCGCTACGGACAGGACTCCTACGAGCAGTACTTC
CASSRYGQDSYEQYF
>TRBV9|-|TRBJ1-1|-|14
TGTGCCAGCAGCCCTCGGACAGTTAACACTGAAGCTTTCTTT
CASSPRTVNTEAFF
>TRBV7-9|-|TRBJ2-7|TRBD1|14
TGTGCCAGCAGCTTTTTGGACAGGCTCAACGAGCAGTACTTC
CASSFLDRLNEQYF
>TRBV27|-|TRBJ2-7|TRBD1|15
TGTGCCAGCAGTTTCCGGGACAGAGTTTCCTACGAGCAGTACTTC
CASSFRDRVSYEQYF
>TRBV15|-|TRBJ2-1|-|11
TGTGCCACCCAAGGCTACAATGAGCAGTTCTTC
CATQGYNEQFF
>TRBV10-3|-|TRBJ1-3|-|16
TGTGCCATCAGTGGCGGGGCAGGGGCCTCTGGAAACACCATATATTTT
CAISGGAGASGNTIYF
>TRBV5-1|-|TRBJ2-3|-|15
TGCGCCAGCGCCAAGGGAGGGGGCGCCGAGGATACGCAGTATTTT
CASAKGGGAEDTQYF
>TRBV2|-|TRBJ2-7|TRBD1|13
TGTGCCAGCAGCGGACAGGGTGTTTACGAGCAGTACTTC
CASSGQGVYEQYF
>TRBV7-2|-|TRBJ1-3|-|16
TGTGCCAGCAGCTCCCCGAGGAGGGGTACTGGAAACACCATATATTTT
CASSSPRRGTGNTIYF